This T cell receptor beta chain was documented in a study of blood T cell repertoires in COVID-19. Study as a whole: COVID-19 samples, acute and convalescent, were from the United States, Italy and Spain. PBMCs, B-cell-depleted T cells, or T cells provided the cDNA or gDNA that made up the material.

The V gene's germline CDR1 is SGHVS and CDR2 FNYEAQ. The CDR3 is 16 amino acids. The junction had 8 bases not matched to a gene; V was cut back by 3 bases and J by 5 bases. In the original workflow: By means of reference gene primer amplification, nucleated cell counts were estimated. Generated by immunoSEQ multiplex PCR, the TCRdb table keeps only in-frame clones and is missing some. That table supplies the V and J calls and clone size; D and trimming were determined from the DNA. Of about 200,000 clones in the sample, about 90% were seen once. This receptor was taken from a man aged 18 to 35 with active or convalescent COVID-19. Sequenced sample: peripheral blood. The rearrangement links TRBV7-6 to TRBJ2-5, with 11 bases lining up with TRBD2. The CDR3 region is CASSLSSGGARETQYF. The CDR3 DNA is TGTGCCAGCAGCTTGAGTAGCGGGGGGGCCCGGGAGACCCAGTACTTC.